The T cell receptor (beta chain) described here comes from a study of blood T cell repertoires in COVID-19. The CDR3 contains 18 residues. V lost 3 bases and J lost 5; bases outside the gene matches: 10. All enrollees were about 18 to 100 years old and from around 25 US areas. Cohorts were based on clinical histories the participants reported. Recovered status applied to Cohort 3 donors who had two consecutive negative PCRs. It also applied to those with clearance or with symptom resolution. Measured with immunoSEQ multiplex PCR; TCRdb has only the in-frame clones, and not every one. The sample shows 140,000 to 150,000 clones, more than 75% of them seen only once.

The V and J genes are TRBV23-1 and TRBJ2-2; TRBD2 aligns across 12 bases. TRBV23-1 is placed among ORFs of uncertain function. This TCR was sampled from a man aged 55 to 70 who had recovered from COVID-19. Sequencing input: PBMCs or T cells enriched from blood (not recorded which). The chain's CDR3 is CASSQSSGRALRTGELFF. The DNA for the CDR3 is TGCGCCAGCAGTCAGTCTAGCGGGAGGGCCTTGAGGACCGGGGAGCTGTTTTTT.